This T cell receptor (beta chain) came from a study of cytomegalovirus exposure and HLA in healthy donors. PCR employed 60 Vbeta and 13 Jbeta primers. Measured with immunoSEQ multiplex PCR; TCRdb has only the in-frame clones, and not every one. The table has 150,000 to 200,000 clones, roughly 88% seen once; the top ten hold about a tenth. J gave up 0 bases and V 0 bases, and 4 bases lay outside the gene matches. This CDR3 is built from 17 residues. Looked up from germline, CDR1 is SGHAT and CDR2 is FQNNGV. The sequenced sample was PBMCs. This rearrangement joins TRBV11-2 to TRBJ2-5; the match to TRBD2 covers 10 bases. This TCR was sampled from a man between 18 and 35 years old in good health and CMV-seropositive. In DNA, the CDR3 is TGTGCCAGCAGCTTAGACCTAGCGGGGGTGTACCAAGAGACCCAGTACTTC. This encodes CASSLDLAGVYQETQYF. Variable domain in full (rest from reference TRBV11-2 and TRBJ2-5): EAGVAQSPRYKIIEKRQSVAFWCNPISGHATLYWYQQILGQGPKLLIQFQNNGVVDDSQLPKDRFSAERLKGVDSTLKIQPAKLEDSAVYLCASSLDLAGVYQETQYFGPGTRLLVL.